Described below is a single T cell receptor beta chain sequence and its context. The antigen is not known. This specimen belongs to a study of T cell responses to AZD1222 COVID-19 vaccine. Sequencing was performed with immunoSEQ multiplex PCR; in TCRdb, only in-frame clones are kept and a portion is missing. Among 250,000 to 300,000 clones listed, around 93% were seen once. Points from the study as a whole: In a largely white British group with more females than males, clonal diversity was possibly underestimated. The study sampled repertoires only after the peak T cell response. Nearly half of unique spike-specific TCRs reportedly avoided B.1.351 and B.1.1.7 mutated regions.

This TCR came from an adult who received the AZD1222 COVID-19 vaccine. The starting material was peripheral blood, obtained 28 days after the second AZD1222 dose.

The CDR3 DNA sequence: TGTGCCAGTAGTCCAAGGCATGAAAAACTGTTTTTT. Amino acids: CASSPRHEKLFF. The V gene is TRBV19, the J gene TRBJ1-4; D gene unclear. Per germline, CDR1 LNHDA and CDR2 SQIVND (reference sequence). CDR3 size: 12 residues. Trimming left V 5 bases short and J 6 bases short, with 7 bases between.